This T cell receptor beta chain was sequenced for a study of Graves' ophthalmopathy and Graves' hyperthyroidism. Turning to the study itself: Peripheral blood was obtained at first diagnosis, ahead of any treatment.

From RNA, the CDR3 regions of TCR beta chains were amplified and sequenced. First-round RT-PCR relied on HTBI primers, and a second-round multiplex PCR came next. TCRdb re-called the multiplex PCR reads with MiXCR, one entry per CDR3 protein. Altogether more than 300,000 distinct CDR3 sequences are present, approximately 17% being singletons, with the ten largest covering roughly 2.4%. Regarding the study as a whole: It was with 70.59% sensitivity and just under 75% specificity that the model predicted ophthalmopathy progression.

Only a few counts were recorded for this clonotype. Its cognate antigen is unknown. With V trimmed by 5 bases and J by 6 bases, 10 bases remained unmatched. This CDR3 contains 15 residues. Germline CDR1 reads LNHDA; CDR2 reads SQIVND (reference sequence). Included hyperthyroidism patients were aged 18 to 65 and newly diagnosed (under 2 months' duration). More than 7.5 ml of fresh blood yielded the PBMCs by density gradient. This receptor was obtained from an adult woman with stable Graves' hyperthyroidism. The chain employs TRBV19 and TRBJ2-5; 9 nucleotides line up with TRBD1. The sample consisted of peripheral blood. As DNA, the CDR3 is TGTGCCAGTAGTGTCGGGACAGGGAACAGAAAGACCCAGTACTTC. Protein sequence: CASSVGTGNRKTQYF.